These 8 T cell receptor beta chains were all obtained from the same sample, sequenced in a study of T cell changes during pregnancy in multiple sclerosis. Using immunoSEQ multiplex PCR, the repertoire was profiled, and TCRdb retains in-frame clones only, with some absent. The sample has more than 35,000 clones, more than 90% seen once. This specimen was CD8+ T cells from peripheral blood mononuclear cells, taken after pregnancy. The receptors derive from a female donor with multiple sclerosis, enrolled in a pregnancy study.

The genes are TRBV10-2 and TRBJ1-1, with D possibly TRBD1 on 5 matching bases. The CDR3 totals 13 residues. Trimming removed 8 bases at V and 5 bases at J, with 15 bases between. Germline V lookup: CDR1 WSHSY, CDR2 SAAADI. For the CDR3, the DNA is TGCGCCAGCGGTACAGGTTTGGGGACTGAAGCTTTCTTT. It encodes CASGTGLGTEAFF.

The gene calls are TRBV7-9 and TRBJ2-2; D is possibly TRBD1 (6 bases). V lost 5 bases, J lost 7 bases, and 14 bases lay in between. This CDR3 comprises 14 residues. Germline CDR1 is SEHNR and CDR2 is FQNEAQ (reference sequence). The CDR3 reads CASSGLGAIGELFF. The CDR3 nucleotides are TGTGCCAGCAGCGGGCTGGGGGCAATCGGGGAGCTGTTTTTT.

The chain joins TRBV11-3 to TRBJ2-1; 9 nucleotides line up with TRBD1. The ends lost 1 base at V and 7 bases at J; junction bases unmatched: 5. The CDR3 length is 15 residues. In germline, CDR1 is SGHNT, CDR2 YENEEA. CDR3 bases: TGTGCCAGCAGCTTAGGGACAGGGGAAAGGAATGAGCAGTTCTTC. Its translation: CASSLGTGERNEQFF.

The V and J genes are TRBV27 and TRBJ2-1; TRBD1 is a possible D gene (6 bases). The germline gives CDR1 MNHEY, CDR2 SMNVEV (reference sequence). V lost 0 bases to trimming and J lost 1 base, with 16 bases between them. The CDR3 totals 18 residues. As DNA, the CDR3 is TGTGCCAGCAGTTTATCGAGCGTACAGGGCCCTTCCTACAATGAGCAGTTCTTC. This gives the protein CASSLSSVQGPSYNEQFF.

J is TRBJ2-7 and V is TRBV28; 10 nucleotides agree with TRBD1. The CDR3 is 17 residues long. V lost 8 bases, J lost 1 base, and 14 bases stayed unmatched. The V gene's germline CDR1 is MDHEN and CDR2 SYDVKM. The CDR3 DNA follows: TGTGCCAGCCATCTCGGGGGGACAGGGGAGATATCCTACGAGCAGTACTTC. This translates into CASHLGGTGEISYEQYF.

The chain combines TRBV7-9 with TRBJ2-1; 8 nucleotides agree with TRBD2. Germline V gives CDR1 SEHNR, CDR2 FQNEAQ (reference sequence). CDR3 length: 15 amino acids. Losses at the gene ends were 4 bases for V and 8 bases for J; bases not matched to a gene: 10. CDR3 protein: CASSSVGRAEYEQFF. The CDR3 DNA is TGTGCCAGCAGCTCCGTCGGGAGGGCCGAGTATGAGCAGTTCTTC.

The chain links TRBV10-3 to TRBJ2-3; 16 bases map to TRBD2. This CDR3 comprises 17 residues. Germline trimming cut 6 bases from V and 1 base from J; bases unmatched to any gene: 4. Germline CDR1 ENHRY, CDR2 SYGVKD. The CDR3 DNA reads TGTGCCATCAGGGGACTAGCGGGAGGGCCCGGCACAGATACGCAGTATTTT. This gives the protein CAIRGLAGGPGTDTQYF.

This clone was picked up one time. The genes are TRBV7-9 and TRBJ2-3, with 7 bases aligning to TRBD1. V shed 5 bases, J shed 0 bases, and the junction held 5 bases outside the gene matches. Germline CDR1 is SEHNR and CDR2 is FQNEAQ (reference sequence). The CDR3 sequence is 15 residues long. CDR3: CASSNRDSSTDTQYF. The CDR3 nucleotides are TGTGCCAGCAGCAACAGGGACAGCAGCACAGATACGCAGTATTTT.